Listed here are 3 T cell receptor beta chains from one sample, sequenced in a study of control samples from healthy donors and cancer patients. The data were produced by immunoSEQ multiplex PCR, yet TCRdb's version contains in-frame clones alone and is incomplete. The sample has 65,000 to 75,000 clones; 87% are singletons. The sample taken for sequencing was blood. These receptor sequences come from a woman aged 50 to 65 in good health.

The V and J genes are TRBV7-9 and TRBJ2-3, with D possibly matching TRBD2 (6 bases). The CDR3 has 17 residues. Germline V CDR1 and CDR2: SEHNR, FQNEAQ (reference sequence). The ends were cut back, 5 bases at V and 0 bases at J, with 18 bases in the middle. The chain's CDR3 is CASSPPRDLGSTDTQYF. CDR3 bases: TGTGCCAGCAGCCCCCCCCGGGACTTGGGTAGCACAGATACGCAGTATTTT.

The chain links TRBV30 to TRBJ1-6, with D possibly being TRBD1 (6 bases). CDR3 size: 13 residues. Trimming left V 5 bases short and J 7 bases short, with 12 bases between. Germline lookup yields CDR1 GTSNPN and CDR2 SVGIG (reference sequence). CDR3 region: CAWDRRSNSPLHF. In DNA, the CDR3 is TGTGCCTGGGACAGGAGGTCGAATTCACCCCTCCACTTT.

The V gene is TRBV27, the J gene TRBJ2-1; 9 bases line up with TRBD2. The trim removed 5 bases at V and 4 bases at J, leaving 6 bases unmatched. This CDR3 has 15 amino acids. Germline-derived CDR1 and CDR2 are MNHEY and SMNVEV (reference sequence). The CDR3 DNA is TGTGCCAGCAGTCTAGCGGGAAGCCTTTACAATGAGCAGTTCTTC. Amino acid sequence: CASSLAGSLYNEQFF.